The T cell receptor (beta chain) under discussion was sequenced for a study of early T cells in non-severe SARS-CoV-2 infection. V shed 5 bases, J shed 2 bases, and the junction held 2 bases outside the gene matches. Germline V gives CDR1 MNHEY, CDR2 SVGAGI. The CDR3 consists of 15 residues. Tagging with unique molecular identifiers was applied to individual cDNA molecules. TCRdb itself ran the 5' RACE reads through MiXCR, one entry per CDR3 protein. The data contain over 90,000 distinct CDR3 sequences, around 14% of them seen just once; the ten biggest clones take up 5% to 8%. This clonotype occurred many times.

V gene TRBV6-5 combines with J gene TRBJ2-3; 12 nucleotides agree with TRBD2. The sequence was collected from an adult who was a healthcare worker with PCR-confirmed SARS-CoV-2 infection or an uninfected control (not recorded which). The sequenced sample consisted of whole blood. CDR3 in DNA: TGTGCCAGCAGTCGGACTAGCGGGGACACAGATACGCAGTATTTT. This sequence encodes CASSRTSGDTDTQYF.